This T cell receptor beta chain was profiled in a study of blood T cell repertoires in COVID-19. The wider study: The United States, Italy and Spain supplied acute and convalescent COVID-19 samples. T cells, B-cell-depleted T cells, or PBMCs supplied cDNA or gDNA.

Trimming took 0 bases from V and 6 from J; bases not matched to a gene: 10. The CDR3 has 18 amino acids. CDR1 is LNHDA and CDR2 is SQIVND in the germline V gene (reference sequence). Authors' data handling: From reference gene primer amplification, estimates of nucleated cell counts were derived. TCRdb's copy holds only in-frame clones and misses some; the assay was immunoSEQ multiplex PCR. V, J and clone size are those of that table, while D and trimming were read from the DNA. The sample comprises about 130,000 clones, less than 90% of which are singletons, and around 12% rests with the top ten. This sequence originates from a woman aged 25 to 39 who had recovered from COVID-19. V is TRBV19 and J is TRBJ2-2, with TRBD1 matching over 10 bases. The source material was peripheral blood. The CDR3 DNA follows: TGTGCCAGTAGTATAGATCGGTTATTCGGGACAGGGGCCGGGGAGCTGTTTTTT. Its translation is CASSIDRLFGTGAGELFF. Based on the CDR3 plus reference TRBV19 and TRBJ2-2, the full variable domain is DGGITQSPKYLFRKEGQNVTLSCEQNLNHDAMYWYRQDPGQGLRLIYYSQIVNDFQKGDIAEGYSVSREKKESFPLTVTSAQKNPTAFYLCASSIDRLFGTGAGELFFGEGSRLTVL.